This entry features one TCR beta chain sequence. V was clipped by 8 bases and J by 7 bases; unmatched bases: 10. The CDR3 is 14 residues long. CDR1 and CDR2 (germline): LNHNV, YYDKDF (reference sequence). The sample comes from a study of memory CD8 T cells in hepatitis C reinfection. Study summary: Samples before reinfection came 55 to 20 weeks prior to detection.

The time point was: pre-reinfection, 55 to 20 weeks before reinfection detection. Sorted cells were sequenced directly ex vivo without any in vitro expansion. Libraries were prepared by immunoSEQ multiplex PCR; TCRdb keeps only in-frame clonotypes and omits some of them. The table lists just over 50,000 clones, around 92% of them singletons, with 1% in the top ten. The V call is TRBV15, the J call TRBJ2-1, with 8 bases that match TRBD2. Source material: naive CD8+ T cells sorted from blood. This clonotype was obtained from a man between 18 and 29 years old with hepatitis C virus infection. CDR3 sequence (DNA): TGTGCCACCCGAGAGCGGGAGTTCAGGAATGAGCAGTTCTTC. Protein: CATREREFRNEQFF. Filled out from reference TRBV15 and TRBJ2-1, the complete variable domain reads DAMVIQNPRYQVTQFGKPVTLSCSQTLNHNVMYWYQQKSSQAPKLLFHYYDKDFNNEADTPDNFQSRRPNTSFCFLDIRSPGLGDTAMYLCATREREFRNEQFFGPGTRLTVL.